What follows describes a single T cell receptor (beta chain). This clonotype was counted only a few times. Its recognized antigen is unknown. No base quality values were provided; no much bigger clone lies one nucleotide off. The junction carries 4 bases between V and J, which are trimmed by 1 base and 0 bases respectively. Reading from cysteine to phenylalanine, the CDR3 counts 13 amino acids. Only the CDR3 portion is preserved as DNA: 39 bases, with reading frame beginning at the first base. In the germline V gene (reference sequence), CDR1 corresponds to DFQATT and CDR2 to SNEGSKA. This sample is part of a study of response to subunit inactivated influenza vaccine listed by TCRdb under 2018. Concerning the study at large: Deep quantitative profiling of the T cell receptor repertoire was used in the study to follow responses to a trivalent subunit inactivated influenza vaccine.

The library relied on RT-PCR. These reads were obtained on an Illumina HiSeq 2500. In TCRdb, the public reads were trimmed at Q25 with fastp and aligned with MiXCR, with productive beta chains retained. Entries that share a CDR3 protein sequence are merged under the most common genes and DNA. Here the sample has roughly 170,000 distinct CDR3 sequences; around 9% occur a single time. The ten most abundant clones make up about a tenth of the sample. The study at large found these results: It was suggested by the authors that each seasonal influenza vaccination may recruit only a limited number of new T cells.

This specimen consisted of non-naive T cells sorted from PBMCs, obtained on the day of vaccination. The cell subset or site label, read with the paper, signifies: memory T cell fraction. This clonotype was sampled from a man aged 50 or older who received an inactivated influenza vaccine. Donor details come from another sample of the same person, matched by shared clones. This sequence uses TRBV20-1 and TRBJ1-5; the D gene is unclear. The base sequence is TGCAGTGCTAGAGGTGATAGCAATCAGCCCCAGCATTTT. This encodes CSARGDSNQPQHF.